The clone carrying this T cell receptor (beta chain) was seen more than once but under ten times. Its target is not known. This entry comes from a study of T-cell memory formation after mild COVID-19. Whole-study context: TCR clusters largely stayed donor specific.

The study's findings and limits: Detection of some responders pre-infection suggested pre-existing cross-reactive memory T cells participated. Second-wave clones reaching peak frequency on day 37 lacked confirmed SARS-CoV-2 specificity.

The TCR alpha and TCR beta cDNA libraries, bearing sample barcodes and UMIs, were generated by 5'RACE using constant-segment primers. TCRdb re-derived calls from the 5' RACE reads in MiXCR, one entry per CDR3 protein. The sample comprises roughly 500,000 distinct CDR3 sequences, 20% of which are singletons, and under 15% rests with the top ten. The CDR3 has 17 residues. V lost 5 bases, J lost 0 bases, and 14 bases lay in between. The chain has TRBV12-3 or TRBV12-4 and TRBJ2-6; D might be TRBD1 (6 bases). The sequenced sample was PBMCs or a T cell subset sorted from them (not recorded which). This TCR was sampled from an adult woman who had mild COVID-19 (a few samples of this study predate the infection). Cell type and time point are not known. The CDR3 region has the DNA TGTGCCAGCAGTATGACAGGACTTCTCTCTGGGGCCAACGTCCTGACTTTC. This codes for CASSMTGLLSGANVLTF.